The entry that follows covers one TCR beta chain sequence. V was clipped by 0 bases and J by 1 base, with 16 bases between them. This CDR3 is built from 18 residues. Germline loops: CDR1 LGHNA, CDR2 YSLEER. TCRdb's table, derived via immunoSEQ multiplex PCR, lists solely in-frame clones and lacks some. The sample lists about 1 million clones; approximately 68% were seen once. These data originate in a study of shared clonotypes between healthy human individuals. This chain connects TRBV4-3 to TRBJ1-3; no clear D gene. The specimen was memory CD4+ T cells sorted from blood. As to subset: CD45RA-negative fraction. The receptor was derived from a man between 18 and 29 years old in good health. CDR3 loop: CASSQEATFWGSGNTIYF. CDR3 nucleotide sequence: TGCGCCAGCAGCCAAGAGGCGACCTTTTGGGGTTCTGGAAACACCATATATTTT.